Listed here are 25 T cell receptor beta chains from one sample, sequenced in a study of T cell changes during pregnancy in multiple sclerosis. Data came from immunoSEQ multiplex PCR; TCRdb stores just in-frame clones and leaves some out. Here the sample spans some 100,000 clones, 90% to 95% being singletons. The sample was peripheral blood, taken before pregnancy. Receptor source: a female donor with multiple sclerosis, enrolled in a pregnancy study.

The chain is built from TRBV19 and TRBJ1-1; weak D call: TRBD1 (5 bases). The CDR3 consists of 14 residues. Germline loops: CDR1 LNHDA, CDR2 SQIVND (reference sequence). Trimming removed 5 bases at V and 1 base at J, with 11 bases between. CDR3 loop: CASSVGGGNTEAFF. The CDR3 DNA is TGTGCCAGTAGTGTCGGGGGGGGGAACACTGAAGCTTTCTTT.

The rearrangement uses TRBV6-5 and TRBJ1-4, with 11 bases matching TRBD1. The CDR3 loop spans 14 amino acids. The germline CDR1 and CDR2 sequences are MNHEY and SVGAGI. J gave up 7 bases and V 4 bases, and 2 bases lay outside the gene matches. DNA for the CDR3: TGTGCCAGCAGTTGGGGACAGGGGGGTGAAAAACTGTTTTTT. Translating gives CASSWGQGGEKLFF.

V usage is TRBV6-1 and J usage is TRBJ1-5; the D is unclear. CDR3 length: 15 residues. From germline, CDR1 is MNHNS and CDR2 SASEGT. The V end lost 1 base, the J end lost 6 bases, and 13 bases lay between the germline ends. The CDR3 sequence is CASSEEVGGSQPQHF. The CDR3 DNA reads TGTGCCAGCAGTGAAGAGGTGGGCGGGAGTCAGCCCCAGCATTTT.

This chain joins TRBV4-1 and TRBJ1-2, with 8 bases fitting TRBD1. This CDR3 comprises 18 residues. Unmatched junction bases numbered 11, after V lost 0 bases and J lost 2 bases. The V gene's germline CDR1 is MGHRA and CDR2 YSYEKL. The CDR3 spells CASSQDRATGVGNYGYTF. CDR3 sequence (DNA): TGCGCCAGCAGCCAAGACCGAGCGACAGGGGTGGGGAACTATGGCTACACCTTC.

Only a few counts were recorded for this clone. The V gene is TRBV25-1, the J gene TRBJ1-1, with 9 bases that match TRBD1. Trimming at V came to 6 bases and at J to 5 bases, leaving 4 bases not matched to a gene. This CDR3 comprises 13 residues. CDR1 and CDR2 from the germline V gene are MGHDK and SYGVNS. This CDR3 is CASRQGALTEAFF. CDR3 bases: TGTGCCAGCAGACAGGGGGCATTGACTGAAGCTTTCTTT.

V is TRBV11-2 and J is TRBJ1-1, with D tentatively TRBD1 (5 bases). This CDR3 has 15 amino acids. V lost 6 bases to trimming and J lost 4 bases, with 18 bases between them. Per the germline V gene, CDR1 is SGHAT and CDR2 is FQNNGV. CDR3 loop: CASRLQHLGGTEAFF. For the CDR3, the DNA is TGTGCCAGCAGGTTACAGCATCTGGGGGGCACTGAAGCTTTCTTT.

This rearrangement joins TRBV5-6 to TRBJ2-1; tentatively, D is TRBD2 (5 bases). The CDR3 is 13 residues long. The V and J ends lost 1 base and 10 bases respectively, with 12 bases between them. Germline-derived CDR1 and CDR2 are SGHDT and YYEEEE. CDR3 bases: TGTGCCAGCAGCTTGCAGCGGAAGAGGGAGCAGTTCTTC. This encodes CASSLQRKREQFF.

The chain uses TRBV6-1 and TRBJ2-7; the D gene is possibly TRBD2 (5 bases). Trimming shortened V by 5 bases and J by 0 bases, and 11 bases separated the two germline ends. The CDR3 extends over 14 amino acids. CDR1 and CDR2 from the germline V gene are MNHNS and SASEGT. The CDR3 nucleotides read TGTGCCAGCAGTAGCGGAAGGAGCTCCTACGAGCAGTACTTC. This gives the protein CASSSGRSSYEQYF.

The rearrangement uses TRBV30 and TRBJ2-2; 11 nucleotides line up with TRBD1. The CDR3 contains 18 residues. With V trimmed by 0 bases and J by 6 bases, 12 bases remained unmatched. CDR1 is GTSNPN and CDR2 is SVGIG in the germline V gene (reference sequence). CDR3 nucleotide sequence: TGTGCCTGGAGTGTAACCGTGAGGACAGGGGGCGCCCCCGGGGAGCTGTTTTTT. It is translated as CAWSVTVRTGGAPGELFF.

The sample holds one count of this clone. This chain joins TRBV25-1 and TRBJ2-7; D may be TRBD1 (6 bases). Germline V gene sequence: CDR1 MGHDK, CDR2 SYGVNS. Between the trimmed V and J ends, which lost 5 bases and 5 bases, there was a span of 16 bases. The CDR3 contains 14 residues. CDR3 residues: CASSPWWGLNEQYF. The CDR3 DNA is TGTGCCAGCAGTCCGTGGTGGGGGCTAAACGAGCAGTACTTC.

The chain uses TRBV5-8 and TRBJ1-2; TRBD1 matches 9 bases. Germline CDR1 and CDR2: SGHTS and YDEGEE. The V and J ends lost 4 bases and 3 bases, in that order; junction bases with no gene match: 7. The CDR3 runs to 15 residues. Here the CDR3 DNA reads TGTGCCAGCAGCCGTTACACAGGGGGCGACTATGGCTACACCTTC. Encoded protein: CASSRYTGGDYGYTF. Filled out from reference TRBV5-8 and TRBJ1-2, the complete variable domain reads EAGVTQSPTHLIKTRGQQATLRCSPISGHTSVYWYQQALGLGLQFLLWYDEGEERNRGNFPPRFSGRQFPNYSSELNVNALELEDSALYLCASSRYTGGDYGYTFGSGTRLTVV.

This clone was recorded only once. The chain employs TRBV29-1 and TRBJ1-1, with 10 nucleotides matching TRBD1. This CDR3 spans 13 amino acids. CDR1 and CDR2 from the germline V gene are SQVTM and ANQGSEA. CDR3 protein: CTIRGQGIPEAFF. In DNA, the CDR3 is TGCACGATACGGGGACAGGGGATCCCTGAAGCTTTCTTT.

The sample holds one count of this clone. V usage is TRBV19 and J usage is TRBJ1-2; no definite D call. Germline V gene lookup returns CDR1 LNHDA and CDR2 SQIVND (reference sequence). V was shortened by 0 bases and J by 8 bases, with 13 bases between the two germline ends. This CDR3 is built from 14 residues. The CDR3 reads CASSIDNRALGYTF. The CDR3 nucleotides are TGTGCCAGTAGTATAGATAACAGAGCTCTCGGCTACACCTTC. Variable domain in full (rest from reference TRBV19 and TRBJ1-2): DGGITQSPKYLFRKEGQNVTLSCEQNLNHDAMYWYRQDPGQGLRLIYYSQIVNDFQKGDIAEGYSVSREKKESFPLTVTSAQKNPTAFYLCASSIDNRALGYTFGSGTRLTVV.

In this sample, this clone turned up a few times. The chain employs TRBV11-2 and TRBJ2-4; D unresolved. The CDR3 covers 16 residues. The ends were cut back, 5 bases at V and 0 bases at J, with 14 bases in the middle. From germline, CDR1 is SGHAT and CDR2 FQNNGV. CDR3 sequence: CASSPFGSLAKNIQYF. For the CDR3, the DNA is TGTGCCAGCAGCCCTTTTGGCAGTCTAGCCAAAAACATTCAGTACTTC.

The rearrangement uses TRBV28 and TRBJ1-4, with D perhaps TRBD1 (6 bases). Trimming removed 6 bases at V and 8 bases at J, with 16 bases between. Germline values: CDR1 MDHEN, CDR2 SYDVKM. CDR3 size: 14 residues. In DNA form, the CDR3 reads TGTGCCAGCAGGGGGACACCGAGGACGGAAAAACTGTTTTTT. Translating gives CASRGTPRTEKLFF.

The gene calls are TRBV7-9 and TRBJ2-7; 7 nucleotides match TRBD1. The CDR3 has 15 amino acids. With 7 bases clipped from V and 4 bases from J, the junction kept 13 bases outside the gene matches. CDR1 SEHNR and CDR2 FQNEAQ come from the germline V gene (reference sequence). In DNA form, the CDR3 reads TGTGCCAGCAACTCAGACCTCGACAGGGATTACGAGCAGTACTTC. This codes for CASNSDLDRDYEQYF.

The V call is TRBV2, the J call TRBJ2-2, with D possibly TRBD2 on 6 matching bases. V gave up 7 bases and J gave up 1 base, with 13 bases separating them. Germline CDR1 SNHLY, CDR2 FYNNEI. This CDR3 has 15 amino acids. The CDR3 bases are TGTGCCAGCACCGGGACTGGAATGAACACCGGGGAGCTGTTTTTT. It codes for CASTGTGMNTGELFF.

V is TRBV28 and J is TRBJ2-7; 8 bases fit TRBD2. The CDR3 loop spans 17 amino acids. Per germline, CDR1 MDHEN and CDR2 SYDVKM. The ends lost 2 bases at V and 0 bases at J; junction bases unmatched: 9. For the CDR3, the DNA is TGTGCCAGCAGTTTAAAGCGGGAGAGACGGAGCTCCTACGAGCAGTACTTC. Amino acids: CASSLKRERRSSYEQYF.

The CDR3 nucleotides read TGCAGTGCTAGAACAGGACAGCTGGGCACCTTC. The encoded protein is CSARTGQLGTF. This sequence joins TRBV20-1 and TRBJ1-2; tentative D call: TRBD1 (6 bases). The CDR3 runs 11 residues. V was shortened by 2 bases and J by 13 bases, with 14 bases between the two germline ends. Germline V gives CDR1 DFQATT, CDR2 SNEGSKA (reference sequence).

This clone was seen only once. The chain couples TRBV27 to TRBJ1-5; TRBD1 matches at 9 bases. The CDR3 is made up of 15 amino acids. The germline CDR1 and CDR2 sequences are MNHEY and SMNVEV (reference sequence). With V trimmed by 5 bases and J by 3 bases, 5 bases remained unmatched. The CDR3: CASSKGQGINQPQHF. Written as DNA, the CDR3 is TGTGCCAGCAGTAAAGGACAGGGGATCAATCAGCCCCAGCATTTT.

This chain joins TRBV6-6 and TRBJ1-2; 9 bases map to TRBD1. The CDR3 has 13 residues. Germline trimming cut 8 bases from V and 8 bases from J; bases unmatched to any gene: 9. Germline V gives CDR1 MNHNY, CDR2 SVGAGI (reference sequence). CDR3 nucleotide sequence: TGTGCCAGCGCCCAAGGGGGACAGGGAGGCTACACCTTC. Its protein is CASAQGGQGGYTF.

This clone came up once. V usage is TRBV6-1 and J usage is TRBJ2-5; 7 nucleotides agree with TRBD2. J lost 1 base, V lost 2 bases, and 4 bases had no gene match. Germline CDR1 MNHNS, CDR2 SASEGT. CDR3 length: 15 amino acids. For the CDR3, the DNA is TGTGCCAGCAGTGAATTGACGGGGGGCCAAGAGACCCAGTACTTC. This encodes CASSELTGGQETQYF.

The chain is built from TRBV10-3 and TRBJ2-3; 7 positions match TRBD1. V trimming: 5 bases; J trimming: 5 bases; junction bases outside the gene matches: 13. The germline gives CDR1 ENHRY, CDR2 SYGVKD. There are 16 residues in the CDR3. The CDR3: CAISTRPGQDQDTQYF. The CDR3 DNA reads as TGTGCCATCAGTACGAGACCCGGACAGGATCAAGATACGCAGTATTTT.

The gene calls are TRBV9 and TRBJ2-7; D unclear. CDR3 length equals 17 residues. The V and J ends lost 3 bases and 3 bases respectively, with 22 bases between them. Germline CDR1 reads SGDLS; CDR2 reads YYNGEE. The CDR3 DNA reads as TGTGCCAGCAGCGAGAAGGCTAGTCCCATACTATTCTACGAGCAGTACTTC. This sequence encodes CASSEKASPILFYEQYF.

The J gene is TRBJ1-5, the V gene TRBV2, with 9 bases lining up with TRBD1. V shed 5 bases and J 6 bases; nucleotides not matched to a gene: 8. Per the germline V gene, CDR1 is SNHLY and CDR2 is FYNNEI. CDR3 length: 15 amino acids. CDR3 protein: CASSSSGTGRQPQHF. CDR3 nucleotide sequence: TGTGCCAGCAGTTCCTCCGGGACAGGGCGTCAGCCCCAGCATTTT.